The entry that follows covers one T cell receptor beta chain sequence. Antigen specificity is unknown. The data originate from a study of cytomegalovirus exposure and HLA in healthy donors. The PCR made use of 60 Vbeta and 13 Jbeta primers. Assay used: immunoSEQ multiplex PCR; TCRdb lists only in-frame clones, some missing. The data contain about 200,000 clones, 80% to 90% of them singletons. Points from the study as a whole: Testing in vitro showed three CMV-associated chains specific for CMV antigens. Most TCR sequences were rare, but some public TCRs occurred in many donors. Association with HLA alleles at 0.05 false discovery rate was found for around 15,000 TCR beta sequences in a later analysis.

Donors consisted of healthy bone marrow donors. Sequences were obtained from PBMCs. This clonotype originated in a young man in good health and CMV-seronegative.

The CDR3, as DNA: TGTGCCAGCAGTTTATATAGGACAGGGAGCTCCTACAATGAGCAGTTCTTC. Protein sequence: CASSLYRTGSSYNEQFF. The genes are TRBV27 and TRBJ2-1; 8 positions match TRBD1. The CDR3 extends over 17 amino acids. CDR1 and CDR2 from the germline V gene are MNHEY and SMNVEV (reference sequence). The V segment lost 1 base and the J segment 0 bases; nucleotides outside the gene matches: 5.